The 25 T cell receptor beta chains given below trace back to one sample, sequenced in a study of blood T cells in healthy people across ages. Sample-barcoded 5' priming and a J-beta primer mix drove a second PCR of about 6 to 12 cycles. TCRdb re-analysed the 5' RACE reads in MiXCR, keeping a single row per CDR3 protein. There are 1 million to 1.2 million distinct CDR3 sequences in the sample; roughly two fifths occur only once, and less than 15% lies in the top ten. Sequenced input: blood. The receptors originated from a man between 18 and 35 years old in good health.

This clonotype was picked up a small number of times. This sequence joins TRBV9 and TRBJ1-2, with D uncertain. The CDR3 runs 11 residues. Per the germline V gene, CDR1 is SGDLS and CDR2 is YYNGEE. The ends were cut back, 7 bases at V and 5 bases at J, with 9 bases in the middle. This CDR3 is CASGIAYGYTF. CDR3 nucleotide sequence: TGTGCCAGCGGTATAGCTTATGGCTACACCTTC.

This clonotype has more than one count but fewer than ten. The chain has TRBV5-1 and TRBJ2-5; D might be TRBD2 (6 bases). Trimming removed 2 bases from V and 6 bases from J, with 11 bases in between. The CDR3 contains 13 residues. Germline-derived CDR1 and CDR2 are SGHRS and YFSETQ. This chain's CDR3 is CASSLPSEKTQYF. The CDR3 region has the DNA TGCGCCAGCAGCTTACCTAGCGAGAAGACCCAGTACTTC.

This clonotype was detected ten times or more. The gene calls are TRBV20-1 and TRBJ1-5, with unresolved D. The germline gives CDR1 DFQATT, CDR2 SNEGSKA (reference sequence). Trimming removed 2 bases from V and 0 bases from J, with 2 bases in between. The CDR3 loop spans 12 amino acids. The CDR3 sequence: CSARNSNQPQHF. The CDR3 DNA is TGCAGTGCTAGAAATAGCAATCAGCCCCAGCATTTT.

A few counts support this clonotype. This chain connects TRBV7-9 to TRBJ2-3; TRBD1 might be the D (5 bases). Germline V lookup: CDR1 SEHNR, CDR2 FQNEAQ (reference sequence). V gave up 5 bases and J gave up 6 bases, with 15 bases separating them. The CDR3 totals 14 residues. Here the CDR3 reads CASSIGAVSDTQYF. The CDR3 nucleotides read TGTGCCAGCAGCATAGGGGCAGTTTCGGATACGCAGTATTTT.

This clonotype was counted once. V gene TRBV20-1 combines with J gene TRBJ2-1; a weak D match, TRBD2 (7 bases). The J call may be faulty, since TRBJ2-7 better matches the DNA end. The CDR3 runs to 15 residues. CDR1 and CDR2 (germline): DFQATT, SNEGSKA (reference sequence). This chain's CDR3 is CSARGGGHSYNEQYF. The CDR3 bases are TGCAGTGCTAGGGGCGGGGGACATTCCTACAATGAGCAGTACTTC.

The CDR3 protein is CSTRLAGTYEQYF. In DNA, the CDR3 is TGCAGCACCAGACTAGCAGGAACCTACGAGCAGTACTTC. This chain uses TRBV29-1 with TRBJ2-5; 7 nucleotides agree with TRBD2. The DNA end is more similar to TRBJ2-7, so the J call may be wrong. Germline CDR1 SQVTM, CDR2 ANQGSEA. The length of the CDR3 is 13 residues.

A few counts support this clonotype. The chain joins TRBV3-1 to TRBJ2-6; D gene unclear. This CDR3 region has 14 residues. Per germline, CDR1 LGHDT and CDR2 YNNKEL (reference sequence). With 0 bases removed from V and 5 bases from J, the gap between germline ends came to 5 bases. The CDR3 region has the DNA TGTGCCAGCAGCCAAGACCCCTGGGCCAACGTCCTGACTTTC. It translates to CASSQDPWANVLTF.

This clonotype came up a few times. This rearrangement joins TRBV4-2 to TRBJ2-3; D not resolved. Germline V gene sequence: CDR1 LGHNA, CDR2 YNFKEQ. V lost 0 bases, J lost 2 bases, and 9 bases lay in between. CDR3 length: 15 residues. DNA of the CDR3: TGTGCCAGCAGCCAAGACGTTCTCGTCACAGATACGCAGTATTTT. Protein product: CASSQDVLVTDTQYF.

This rearrangement joins TRBV9 to TRBJ2-1; D may be TRBD2 (7 bases). CDR1 is SGDLS, CDR2 YYNGEE, per germline. The ends were cut back, 0 bases at V and 4 bases at J, with 17 bases in the middle. The CDR3 runs to 17 residues. CDR3 amino acids: CASSVGSGGPPYNEQFF. The CDR3 coding sequence is TGTGCCAGCAGCGTAGGGTCCGGGGGGCCTCCTTACAATGAGCAGTTCTTC.

The V and J genes are TRBV12-3 or TRBV12-4 and TRBJ2-5, with D perhaps TRBD2 (7 bases). CDR3 length: 16 residues. V was trimmed by 3 bases and J by 1 base, leaving 15 bases between them. The CDR3 coding sequence is TGTGCCAGCAGTTTTCCCGGGGGGCCTAGCCAAGAGACCCAGTACTTC. Protein: CASSFPGGPSQETQYF.

The V gene is TRBV6-2 or TRBV6-3, the J gene TRBJ1-1; a possible D gene is TRBD1 (5 bases). This CDR3 has 12 residues. CDR1 is MNHEY and CDR2 is SVGEGT in the germline V gene. Trimming took 11 bases from V and 1 from J, leaving 11 bases between them. The CDR3 DNA reads TGTGCCGCACAGGTTCGGAACACTGAAGCTTTCTTT. This gives the protein CAAQVRNTEAFF.

In this sample, this clonotype turned up many times. The J gene is TRBJ2-3, the V gene TRBV4-3; D possibly corresponds to TRBD2 (5 bases). Germline V gene lookup returns CDR1 LGHNA and CDR2 YSLEER. The CDR3 covers 15 residues. Trimming stripped 0 bases from V and 3 bases from J, with 10 bases between. CDR3 in amino acids: CASSQEGGGTDTQYF. The CDR3 coding sequence is TGCGCCAGCAGCCAAGAAGGCGGAGGAACAGATACGCAGTATTTT.

This sequence joins TRBV6-2 or TRBV6-3 and TRBJ1-5; D is unresolved. The CDR3 has 12 residues. Trimming took 10 bases from V and 4 from J, leaving 11 bases between them. CDR1 and CDR2 from the germline V gene are MNHEY and SVGEGT. The CDR3 bases are TGTGCCACCACGGGGAGTAATCAGCCCCAGCATTTT. Protein product: CATTGSNQPQHF.

This chain joins TRBV27 and TRBJ1-1, with D tentatively TRBD1 (5 bases). Germline CDR1 is MNHEY and CDR2 is SMNVEV (reference sequence). The germline V and J ends were trimmed by 4 bases and 8 bases, with 17 bases remaining between them. The CDR3 totals 14 residues. The CDR3 region has the DNA TGTGCCAGCAGTTCCAGCGTTAGACAGCGCGAAGCTTTCTTT. This encodes CASSSSVRQREAFF.

This clonotype was found many times. The chain recombines TRBV4-2 with TRBJ1-6; 9 positions agree with TRBD1. V gave up 4 bases and J gave up 5 bases; unmatched junction bases: 0. CDR3 length: 14 amino acids. CDR1 is LGHNA and CDR2 is YNFKEQ in the germline V gene. The CDR3 protein is CASSRQGDNSPLHF. The CDR3 DNA reads as TGTGCCAGCAGCCGACAGGGGGATAATTCACCCCTCCACTTT.

The chain carries TRBV7-8 and TRBJ2-1; TRBD1 matches at 7 bases. The V and J ends lost 5 bases and 3 bases, in that order; junction bases with no gene match: 7. Germline assignment: CDR1 SGHVS and CDR2 FQNEAQ. This CDR3 is 15 amino acids long. This CDR3 reads CASSPERTGYNEQFF. The CDR3 DNA follows: TGTGCCAGCAGCCCGGAGCGGACAGGCTACAATGAGCAGTTCTTC. Full variable domain (remainder filled in from reference TRBV7-8 and TRBJ2-1): GAGVSQSPRYKVAKRGQDVALRCDPISGHVSLFWYQQALGQGPEFLTYFQNEAQLDKSGLPSDRFFAERPEGSVSTLKIQRTQQEDSAVYLCASSPERTGYNEQFFGPGTRLTVL.

V usage is TRBV10-2 and J usage is TRBJ1-5; D remains unclear. CDR1 is WSHSY and CDR2 is SAAADI in the germline V gene. The CDR3 sequence is 14 residues long. V was trimmed by 6 bases and J by 4 bases, leaving 13 bases between them. As DNA, the CDR3 is TGCGCCAGCAGCCCCGGGGAACTAAATCAGCCCCAGCATTTT. Its protein is CASSPGELNQPQHF.

The chain is built from TRBV5-1 and TRBJ2-5; D possibly uses TRBD1 or TRBD2 (7 bases each). The J call is in doubt because the DNA end fits TRBJ2-7 better. Germline lookup yields CDR1 SGHRS and CDR2 YFSETQ. The CDR3 contains 14 residues. The CDR3 loop reads CASSFRGGEGEQYF. CDR3 DNA sequence: TGCGCCAGCAGCTTCAGGGGGGGGGAAGGCGAGCAGTACTTC.

V gene TRBV28 combines with J gene TRBJ1-2; TRBD1 might be the D (6 bases). Germline lookup yields CDR1 MDHEN and CDR2 SYDVKM. V was pared by 2 bases and J by 3 bases, with 10 bases between. The CDR3 totals 14 residues. The CDR3 bases are TGTGCCAGCAGTTTAAGGGGGGCTTACTATGGCTACACCTTC. Its protein is CASSLRGAYYGYTF.

This clonotype was counted between two and nine times. This may stem from a read error, because a much larger clone lies one nucleotide away. This sequence joins TRBV5-1 and TRBJ1-6; D possibly corresponds to TRBD1 (6 bases). Germline assignment: CDR1 SGHRS and CDR2 YFSETQ. The CDR3 covers 14 residues. Written as DNA, the CDR3 is TGCGCCAGCAGCTTAGCGGGGGGCAATTCACCCCCCCACTTT. Translation: CASSLAGGNSPPHF.

This chain connects TRBV7-9 to TRBJ2-7; D is unresolved. CDR3 length: 12 residues. Between the trimmed V and J ends, which lost 5 bases and 5 bases, there was a span of 10 bases. Germline V CDR1 and CDR2: SEHNR, FQNEAQ (reference sequence). CDR3 residues: CASSHLLNEQYF. The CDR3 DNA follows: TGTGCCAGCAGCCACCTCTTAAACGAGCAGTACTTC.

V gene TRBV9 combines with J gene TRBJ2-1; possibly TRBD2 for D (5 bases). The CDR3 contains 16 residues. V gave up 4 bases and J gave up 0 bases, with 14 bases separating them. CDR1 and CDR2 from the germline V gene are SGDLS and YYNGEE. The CDR3 is CASSPQADLSYNEQFF. DNA for the CDR3: TGTGCCAGCAGCCCCCAAGCGGACCTCTCCTACAATGAGCAGTTCTTC.

CDR3 DNA sequence: TGTGCCAGCAGTTTCCGGGGGGGCGCCCGGAATAGCAATCAGCCCCAGCATTTT. Residues: CASSFRGGARNSNQPQHF. The rearrangement joins TRBV6-2 or TRBV6-3 to TRBJ1-5, with D maybe TRBD1 (6 bases). The germline gives CDR1 MNHEY, CDR2 SVGEGT. V was cut by 4 bases and J by 0 bases, with 19 bases left in between. The CDR3 covers 18 residues.

This clonotype was counted a single time. The chain combines TRBV6-2 or TRBV6-3 with TRBJ2-4; D is uncertain. The J call may be mistaken, given a closer DNA end match to TRBJ2-7. The CDR3 loop spans 12 amino acids. Germline V gene lookup returns CDR1 MNHEY and CDR2 SVGEGT. The CDR3 nucleotides read TGTGCCAGCAGTTCGTTGGGTTTCGAGCAGTACTTC. It codes for CASSSLGFEQYF.

This clonotype turned up a few times. V usage is TRBV5-1 and J usage is TRBJ2-1, with D perhaps matching TRBD2 (6 bases). Between the trimmed V and J ends, which lost 1 base and 2 bases, there was a span of 16 bases. CDR1 is SGHRS and CDR2 is YFSETQ in the germline V gene. CDR3 length: 17 amino acids. CDR3 bases: TGCGCCAGCAGCTTGCGACGGAGCGGGCGTGCCTACAATGAGCAGTTCTTC. Translated: CASSLRRSGRAYNEQFF.